This T cell receptor beta chain originates from a study of human T cells and chemical hapten exposure. Study-level background: 2% DPC was applied to approximately 2 cm by approximately 2 cm of upper inner arm skin for sensitization.

TCRdb independently ran MiXCR on the RACE reads; one entry per CDR3 protein. This sample has some 250,000 distinct CDR3 sequences, with roughly 7.4% found just once. Time point reported: pre-sensitization, week 0. Sample treatment: therapeutic diphenylcyclopropenone sensitization with weekly scalp DPC. The sequences come from whole blood, collected in connection with sensitization to the hapten diphenylcyclopropenone (DPC). This sequence was found in a man aged 18 to 29 with alopecia areata. Some clones in this sample may be carry-over from other donors' samples.

The DNA of the CDR3 is TGTGCCATCAGTGGGGACGAGAGCAATCAGCCCCAGCATTTT. As protein: CAISGDESNQPQHF. The chain carries TRBV10-3 and TRBJ1-5; D may be TRBD1 (5 bases). The CDR3 is 14 residues long. V lost 4 bases, J lost 1 base, and 8 bases lay in between. CDR1 is ENHRY and CDR2 is SYGVKD in the germline V gene.